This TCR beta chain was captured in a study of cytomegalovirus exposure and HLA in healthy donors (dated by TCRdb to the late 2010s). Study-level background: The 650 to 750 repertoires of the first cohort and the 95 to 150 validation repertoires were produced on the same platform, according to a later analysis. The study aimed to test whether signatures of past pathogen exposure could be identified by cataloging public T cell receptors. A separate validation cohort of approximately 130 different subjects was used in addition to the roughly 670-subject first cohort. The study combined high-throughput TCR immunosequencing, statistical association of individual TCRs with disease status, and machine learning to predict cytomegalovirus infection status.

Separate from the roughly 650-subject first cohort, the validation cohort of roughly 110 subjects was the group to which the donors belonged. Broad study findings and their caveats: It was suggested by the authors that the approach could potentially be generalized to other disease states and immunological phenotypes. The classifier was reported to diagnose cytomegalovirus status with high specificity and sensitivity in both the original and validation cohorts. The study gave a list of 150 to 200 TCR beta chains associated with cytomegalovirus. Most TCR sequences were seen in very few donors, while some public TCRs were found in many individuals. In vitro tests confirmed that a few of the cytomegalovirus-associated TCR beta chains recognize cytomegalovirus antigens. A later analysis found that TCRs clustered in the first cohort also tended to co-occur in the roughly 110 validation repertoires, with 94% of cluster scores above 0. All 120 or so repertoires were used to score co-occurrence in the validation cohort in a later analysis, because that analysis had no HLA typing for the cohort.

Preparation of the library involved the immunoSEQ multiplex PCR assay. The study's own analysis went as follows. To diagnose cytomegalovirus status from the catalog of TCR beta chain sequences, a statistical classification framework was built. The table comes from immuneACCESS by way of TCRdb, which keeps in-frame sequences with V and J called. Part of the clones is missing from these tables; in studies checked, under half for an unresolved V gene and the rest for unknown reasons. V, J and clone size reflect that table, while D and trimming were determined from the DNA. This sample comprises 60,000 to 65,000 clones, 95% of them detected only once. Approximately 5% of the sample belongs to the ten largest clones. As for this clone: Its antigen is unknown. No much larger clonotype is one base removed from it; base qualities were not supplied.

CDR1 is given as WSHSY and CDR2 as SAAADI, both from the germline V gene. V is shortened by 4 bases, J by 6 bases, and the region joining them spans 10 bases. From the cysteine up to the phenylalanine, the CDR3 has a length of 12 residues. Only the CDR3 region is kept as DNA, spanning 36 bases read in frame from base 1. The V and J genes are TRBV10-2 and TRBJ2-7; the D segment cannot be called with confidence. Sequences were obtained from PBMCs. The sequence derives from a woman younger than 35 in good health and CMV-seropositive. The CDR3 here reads CASSGLMSEQYF. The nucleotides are TGCGCCAGCAGTGGACTGATGAGCGAGCAGTACTTC.